A selection of T cell receptor beta chains follows, all from one sample in a study of blood T cell repertoires in COVID-19. Profiled with immunoSEQ multiplex PCR; TCRdb holds only in-frame clones, not every one. The sample shows around 270,000 clones, roughly 80% of them seen only once. The sample comprised peripheral blood. The receptors stem from a man in his sixties with acute or convalescent COVID-19. Each CDR3 is given with its conserved first and last residue. D genes are given only for firm matches. Rows give clone size only sometimes, using once, few, many, or a class for an expanded clone.

>TRBJ1-1|TRBD1|TRBV18|NA
CASSPTTGAGLAFF
TGTGCCAGCTCACCGACGACAGGGGCAGGGCTCGCTTTCTTT
>TRBJ2-5|TRBD1|TRBV11-2|few
CASSRHTGDETQYF
TGTGCCAGCAGCCGTCACACAGGGGACGAGACCCAGTACTTC
>TRBJ1-2|NA|TRBV9|few
CASSAQGSGYTF
TGTGCCAGCAGCGCCCAGGGGTCTGGCTACACCTTC
>TRBJ2-3|TRBD1|TRBV7-2|NA
CASSYRGVTDTQYF
TGTGCCAGCAGCTACAGGGGGGTAACAGATACGCAGTATTTT
>TRBJ2-4|NA|TRBV4-1|NA
CASSQDFGRGGNIQYF
TGCGCCAGCAGCCAAGATTTCGGCAGGGGCGGAAACATTCAGTACTTC
>TRBJ2-3|TRBD2|TRBV6-5|NA
CASSYSAGGRNTQYF
TGTGCCAGCAGTTACTCGGCGGGGGGGCGGAATACGCAGTATTTT
>TRBJ2-7|NA|TRBV14|NA
CASSPATGATYEQYF
TGTGCCAGCAGCCCAGCCACAGGAGCCACCTACGAGCAGTACTTC
>TRBJ2-7|NA|TRBV4-1|NA
CASSSTTGPYEQYF
TGCGCCAGCAGCTCCACCACGGGTCCCTACGAGCAGTACTTC
>TRBJ2-7|NA|TRBV18|NA
CASSPRQGSEQYF
TGTGCCAGCTCACCCAGGCAGGGTAGCGAGCAGTACTTC
>TRBJ1-3|TRBD1|TRBV6-6|NA
CASSLTGANTIYF
TGTGCCAGCAGTCTTACAGGGGCAAACACCATATATTTT
>TRBJ2-7|NA|TRBV18|NA
CASSPQGHYEQYF
TGTGCCAGCTCACCACAGGGGCACTACGAGCAGTACTTC
>TRBJ2-7|NA|TRBV18|NA
CASSPTGNEQYF
TGTGCCAGCTCCCCCACAGGAAACGAGCAGTACTTC
>TRBJ1-1|NA|TRBV6-5|NA
CASSYSQGSGTEAFF
TGTGCCAGCAGTTACTCGCAGGGTTCAGGCACTGAAGCTTTCTTT
>TRBJ2-2|NA|TRBV11-3|once
CASSLGGWGINTGELFF
TGTGCCAGCAGCTTAGGCGGGTGGGGAATAAACACCGGGGAGCTGTTTTTT
>TRBJ2-7|TRBD1|TRBV3-1/TRBV3-2|NA
CASRGTGLYEQYF
TGTGCCAGCAGGGGGACAGGGTTGTACGAGCAGTACTTC
>TRBJ2-6|TRBD1|TRBV30|NA
CAWSLGTGVGANVLTF
TGTGCCTGGAGTCTCGGGACAGGGGTCGGGGCCAACGTCCTGACTTTC
>TRBJ1-2|TRBD1|TRBV7-9|NA
CASSLGDRVVGGYTF
TGTGCCAGCAGCTTAGGGGACAGGGTGGTAGGAGGCTACACCTTC
>TRBJ1-1|NA|TRBV14|NA
CASSQQGFTEAFF
TGTGCCAGCAGCCAACAGGGTTTCACTGAAGCTTTCTTT
>TRBJ2-1|NA|TRBV6-1|NA
CASSEGLSYNEQFF
TGTGCCAGCAGTGAAGGTCTCTCCTACAATGAGCAGTTCTTC
>TRBJ2-5|NA|TRBV10-3|NA
CATQSIPGETQYF
TGTGCCACCCAGTCAATCCCAGGGGAGACCCAGTACTTC
>TRBJ2-2|NA|TRBV5-1|NA
CASSLFGQGPGNTGELFF
TGCGCCAGCAGCTTATTCGGTCAGGGCCCTGGGAACACCGGGGAGCTGTTTTTT
>TRBJ2-1|NA|TRBV4-2|NA
CASSQDGGDYNEQFF
TGTGCCAGCAGCCAAGATGGAGGGGACTACAATGAGCAGTTCTTC
>TRBJ1-5|TRBD1|TRBV7-6|NA
CASSLEPTGGNQPQHF
TGTGCCAGCAGCTTAGAGCCCACAGGGGGCAATCAGCCCCAGCATTTT
>TRBJ2-5|NA|TRBV2|NA
CASTRDGTETQYF
TGTGCCAGCACGCGGGATGGGACTGAGACCCAGTACTTC
>TRBJ1-4|TRBD1|TRBV28|NA
CASKITGGNEKLFF
TGTGCCAGCAAGATTACAGGGGGGAATGAAAAACTGTTTTTT
>TRBJ2-5|TRBD2|TRBV4-1|NA
CASSQGVAGGVETQYF
TGCGCCAGCAGCCAAGGAGTAGCGGGGGGGGTCGAGACCCAGTACTTC
>TRBJ2-3|NA|TRBV6-5|NA
CASSYSAGSTDTQYF
TGTGCCAGCAGTTACTCGGCCGGGAGCACAGATACGCAGTATTTT